The 26 T cell receptor beta chains below were found in one sample sequenced in a study of cytomegalovirus exposure and HLA in healthy donors (dated by TCRdb to the late 2010s). Receptor amplification or capture employed the immunoSEQ multiplex PCR assay. TCRdb carries this immuneACCESS record with in-frame sequences only. Its versions omit some clonotypes, under half of them owing to an unresolved V gene in the studies checked, with the rest unexplained. The sample table contains hundreds of thousands of clones; only one count was recorded for roughly 90% of them. About 0.86% of the sample lies in the top ten. Material for sequencing was PBMCs. The receptors derive from a woman under 30 in good health and CMV-seronegative.

The chain couples TRBV30 to TRBJ2-7; 9 bases match TRBD2. Germline assignment: CDR1 GTSNPN and CDR2 SVGIG (reference sequence). This CDR3 contains 16 residues. The ends lost 5 bases at V and 2 bases at J; junction bases unmatched: 13. The CDR3 nucleotides are TGTGCCTGGGCCCCCTATATTAGCGGGGGAGCCTACGAGCAGTACTTC. Translation: CAWAPYISGGAYEQYF.

The chain couples TRBV4-3 to TRBJ2-3; no definite D call. Trimming cost V 0 bases and J 4 bases, with 11 bases left between them. Germline V CDR1 and CDR2: LGHNA, YSLEER. This CDR3 region has 15 residues. CDR3 DNA sequence: TGCGCCAGCAGCCAAGATCCAGCGCGCCCAGATACGCAGTATTTT. Its translation is CASSQDPARPDTQYF.

The CDR3 region has the DNA TGTGCCAGCAGGGAGAGGGATGAGCAGTTCTTC. It codes for CASRERDEQFF. The chain has TRBV5-6 and TRBJ2-1, with D maybe TRBD2 (5 bases). CDR1 is SGHDT, CDR2 YYEEEE, per germline. The CDR3 runs to 11 residues. V was clipped by 5 bases and J by 8 bases, with 8 bases between them.

The chain couples TRBV6-1 to TRBJ2-3; tentative D call: TRBD2 (6 bases). The CDR3 consists of 13 residues. CDR1 is MNHNS, CDR2 SASEGT, per germline. Trimming cost V 11 bases and J 5 bases, with 17 bases left between them. The CDR3 coding sequence is TGTGCCTTCTGGGCGGAGGGCCAAGATACGCAGTATTTT. This translates into CAFWAEGQDTQYF.

This chain links TRBV2 with TRBJ2-7; 13 nucleotides agree with TRBD2. This CDR3 region has 16 residues. V trimming: 6 bases; J trimming: 6 bases; junction bases outside the gene matches: 11. CDR1 is SNHLY and CDR2 is FYNNEI in the germline V gene. The CDR3 loop is CASSPHWTSGSSEQYF. The CDR3 region has the DNA TGTGCCAGCAGCCCACATTGGACTAGCGGGAGTTCCGAGCAGTACTTC.

V gene TRBV5-1 combines with J gene TRBJ1-1; TRBD1 matches 8 bases. Germline-derived CDR1 and CDR2 are SGHRS and YFSETQ. The CDR3 runs 17 residues. Trimming at V came to 4 bases and at J to 9 bases, leaving 20 bases not matched to a gene. Here the CDR3 DNA reads TGCGCCAGCAGCGCAGACAGGGGTAGGACCAGCACCCTCCAAGCTTTCTTT. It encodes CASSADRGRTSTLQAFF.

The J gene is TRBJ1-2, the V gene TRBV5-1; possibly TRBD1 for D (6 bases). The V and J ends lost 4 bases and 4 bases respectively, with 14 bases between them. CDR1 is SGHRS, CDR2 YFSETQ, per germline. The CDR3 length is 14 residues. In DNA, the CDR3 is TGCGCCAGCAGCCCACCCGACAGGAGCTATGGCTACACCTTC. Protein: CASSPPDRSYGYTF.

CDR3 in DNA: TGCGCCAGCAGTGAGATCGGCGGGTTGGGGGAGCAGTACTTC. Translating it yields CASSEIGGLGEQYF. The chain carries TRBV10-2 and TRBJ2-7, with D perhaps matching TRBD2 (5 bases). This CDR3 comprises 14 residues. Deletions cut 2 bases from V and 7 bases from J, with 15 bases between. Looked up from germline, CDR1 is WSHSY and CDR2 is SAAADI.

The J gene is TRBJ2-7, the V gene TRBV28, with 9 bases matching TRBD2. Germline values: CDR1 MDHEN, CDR2 SYDVKM. The CDR3 spans 17 residues. V shed 5 bases, J shed 2 bases, and the junction held 13 bases outside the gene matches. Written as DNA, the CDR3 is TGTGCCAGCAGTCCCCGGCCCGTTATAGCGGGAGCCTACGAGCAGTACTTC. It yields the protein CASSPRPVIAGAYEQYF.

J is TRBJ2-1 and V is TRBV6-5; D may be TRBD1 (6 bases). The germline gives CDR1 MNHEY, CDR2 SVGAGI. Trimming removed 0 bases from V and 7 bases from J, with 7 bases in between. This CDR3 is built from 13 residues. CDR3 protein: CASSYSGANEQFF. The CDR3 DNA reads as TGTGCCAGCAGTTACTCGGGGGCTAATGAGCAGTTCTTC.

In its sample, this clone was seen a few times. The rearrangement joins TRBV5-5 to TRBJ2-2; no reliable D call. The V gene lost 5 bases and the J gene lost 5 bases, with 10 bases spanning the gap. This CDR3 comprises 13 residues. Germline CDR1 is SGHKS and CDR2 is YYEKEE (reference sequence). This CDR3 reads CASRNAVTGELFF. The CDR3 DNA sequence: TGTGCCAGCAGAAACGCGGTAACCGGGGAGCTGTTTTTT. The variable domain in full, completed from reference TRBV5-5 and TRBJ2-2, reads DAGVTQSPTHLIKTRGQQVTLRCSPISGHKSVSWYQQVLGQGPQFIFQYYEKEERGRGNFPDRFSARQFPNYSSELNVNALLLGDSALYLCASRNAVTGELFFGEGSRLTVL.

The chain uses TRBV6-1 and TRBJ1-1, with TRBD1 as a possible D gene (6 bases). Trimming took 9 bases from V and 3 from J, leaving 14 bases between them. From germline, CDR1 is MNHNS and CDR2 SASEGT. This CDR3 is built from 13 residues. CDR3 protein: CASHREGDTEAFF. CDR3 in DNA: TGTGCCAGTCACAGGGAAGGAGACACTGAAGCTTTCTTT.

V and J are TRBV18 and TRBJ2-3; a possible D gene is TRBD1 (6 bases). The CDR3 is 15 residues long. Germline CDR1 reads KGHSH; CDR2 reads LQKENI. V lost 4 bases and J 0 bases, leaving 11 bases between the germline ends. The CDR3 sequence is CASSQVGQSTDTQYF. CDR3 bases: TGTGCCAGCTCACAAGTAGGACAGAGCACAGATACGCAGTATTTT.

The V gene is TRBV11-2, the J gene TRBJ2-7, with 9 nucleotides matching TRBD2. V lost 3 bases and J lost 4; bases outside the gene matches: 7. The CDR3 length is 15 residues. CDR1 SGHAT and CDR2 FQNNGV come from the germline V gene. The CDR3 coding sequence is TGTGCCAGCAGCTTTAATCCTAGCGGGAAGTACGAGCAGTACTTC. Translating gives CASSFNPSGKYEQYF.

The chain employs TRBV4-3 and TRBJ1-4; D may be TRBD1 (5 bases). Per the germline V gene, CDR1 is LGHNA and CDR2 is YSLEER. This CDR3 spans 14 amino acids. V was shortened by 0 bases and J by 6 bases, with 8 bases between the two germline ends. The CDR3 loop is CASSQDLGDEKLFF. The DNA for the CDR3 is TGCGCCAGCAGCCAAGATTTAGGGGATGAAAAACTGTTTTTT.

The chain uses TRBV28 and TRBJ2-7; the D gene is possibly TRBD2 (5 bases). Per the germline V gene, CDR1 is MDHEN and CDR2 is SYDVKM. This CDR3 is built from 17 residues. The V and J ends lost 2 bases and 0 bases respectively, with 17 bases between them. Here the CDR3 reads CASSLASLADSSYEQYF. In nucleotides, the CDR3 is TGTGCCAGCAGTTTAGCGTCGCTAGCAGATAGCTCCTACGAGCAGTACTTC.

CDR3 DNA: TGTGCCAGCCGATTAGCGCTACTCTACGAGCAGTACTTC. Translated, it gives CASRLALLYEQYF. The chain links TRBV6-6 to TRBJ2-7; a weak D match, TRBD2 (5 bases). The CDR3 extends over 13 amino acids. Germline V gene sequence: CDR1 MNHNY, CDR2 SVGAGI (reference sequence). The V end lost 8 bases, the J end lost 3 bases, and 14 bases lay between the germline ends.

The CDR3 sequence is CASRLDRGSDTQYF. CDR3 nucleotide sequence: TGCGCCAGCAGGCTCGACCGGGGATCGGATACGCAGTATTTT. The rearrangement uses TRBV5-1 and TRBJ2-3; TRBD2 is a possible D gene (5 bases). Between the trimmed V and J ends, which lost 5 bases and 6 bases, there was a span of 16 bases. Germline values: CDR1 SGHRS, CDR2 YFSETQ. The CDR3 spans 14 residues. The full variable domain, in which reference TRBV5-1 and TRBJ2-3 provide the parts outside the CDR3, is KAGVTQTPRYLIKTRGQQVTLSCSPISGHRSVSWYQQTPGQGLQFLFEYFSETQRNKGNFPGRFSGRQFSNSRSEMNVSTLELGDSALYLCASRLDRGSDTQYFGPGTRLTVL.

The rearrangement links TRBV15 to TRBJ1-1; a possible D gene is TRBD1 (6 bases). This CDR3 has 15 residues. The V end lost 1 base, the J end lost 7 bases, and 16 bases lay between the germline ends. Germline assignment: CDR1 LNHNV and CDR2 YYDKDF (reference sequence). The CDR3 region is CATSRGTVFGDEAFF. CDR3 DNA: TGTGCCACCAGCAGAGGGACAGTCTTCGGGGATGAAGCTTTCTTT. The variable domain in full, completed from reference TRBV15 and TRBJ1-1, reads DAMVIQNPRYQVTQFGKPVTLSCSQTLNHNVMYWYQQKSSQAPKLLFHYYDKDFNNEADTPDNFQSRRPNTSFCFLDIRSPGLGDTAMYLCATSRGTVFGDEAFFGQGTRLTVV.

This chain links TRBV7-8 with TRBJ1-2; 7 positions agree with TRBD1. CDR1 and CDR2 (germline): SGHVS, FQNEAQ. There are 15 residues in the CDR3. V lost 3 bases to trimming and J lost 3 bases; unmatched junction nucleotides: 7. CDR3 in amino acids: CASSFVQGEYYGYTF. The CDR3 bases are TGTGCCAGCAGCTTCGTCCAGGGGGAGTACTATGGCTACACCTTC.

V gene TRBV19 combines with J gene TRBJ2-3, with D unclear. CDR3 size: 12 residues. V lost 5 bases, J lost 3 bases, and 6 bases lay in between. Per the germline V gene, CDR1 is LNHDA and CDR2 is SQIVND (reference sequence). For the CDR3, the DNA is TGTGCCAGTAGTTACAAGACAGATACGCAGTATTTT. This sequence encodes CASSYKTDTQYF.

The V gene is TRBV11-2, the J gene TRBJ2-7, with 12 positions matching TRBD2. Germline assignment: CDR1 SGHAT and CDR2 FQNNGV. The CDR3 loop spans 16 amino acids. The V gene end was trimmed by 0 bases and the J gene end by 4 bases; junction bases not matched to a gene: 4. The CDR3 region is CASSLELAGGGYEQYF. The DNA of the CDR3 is TGTGCCAGCAGCTTAGAACTAGCGGGAGGAGGTTACGAGCAGTACTTC.

The chain employs TRBV4-1 and TRBJ1-2; 9 bases agree with TRBD1. Per germline, CDR1 MGHRA and CDR2 YSYEKL. CDR3 length: 17 amino acids. J was trimmed by 4 bases and V by 4 bases; bases with no gene match: 13. CDR3: CASSPKTGGGRFYGYTF. CDR3 nucleotides: TGCGCCAGCAGCCCTAAAACAGGGGGCGGAAGGTTCTATGGCTACACCTTC.

This clone has only one observation. The rearrangement links TRBV15 to TRBJ2-5, with D uncertain. Germline CDR1 reads LNHNV; CDR2 reads YYDKDF (reference sequence). Trimming cost V 0 bases and J 7 bases, with 12 bases left between them. The CDR3 extends over 14 amino acids. The CDR3 protein is CATSRETPLVTQYF. CDR3 bases: TGTGCCACCAGCAGAGAAACACCCTTGGTGACCCAGTACTTC.

This chain connects TRBV5-4 to TRBJ2-7; 8 nucleotides agree with TRBD2. Germline V gene data show CDR1 as SGHNT and CDR2 as YYREEE (reference sequence). J was trimmed by 2 bases and V by 1 base; bases with no gene match: 11. The CDR3 is made up of 17 amino acids. CDR3 in DNA: TGTGCCAGCAGCTTGTCCGTCCGCGGGAGGACCCCCTACGAGCAGTACTTC. Its translation is CASSLSVRGRTPYEQYF.

This clone was seen just once. The rearrangement joins TRBV2 to TRBJ2-3; 9 bases match TRBD1. The V segment lost 6 bases and the J segment 0 bases; nucleotides outside the gene matches: 4. The CDR3 has 15 amino acids. CDR1 is SNHLY, CDR2 FYNNEI, per germline. CDR3 in amino acids: CASRVQGASTDTQYF. The CDR3 DNA reads TGTGCCAGCAGGGTACAGGGGGCGAGCACAGATACGCAGTATTTT. The whole variable domain, filled in from reference TRBV2 and TRBJ2-3, reads EPEVTQTPSHQVTQMGQEVILRCVPISNHLYFYWYRQILGQKVEFLVSFYNNEISEKSEIFDDQFSVERPDGSNFTLKIRSTKLEDSAMYFCASRVQGASTDTQYFGPGTRLTVL.